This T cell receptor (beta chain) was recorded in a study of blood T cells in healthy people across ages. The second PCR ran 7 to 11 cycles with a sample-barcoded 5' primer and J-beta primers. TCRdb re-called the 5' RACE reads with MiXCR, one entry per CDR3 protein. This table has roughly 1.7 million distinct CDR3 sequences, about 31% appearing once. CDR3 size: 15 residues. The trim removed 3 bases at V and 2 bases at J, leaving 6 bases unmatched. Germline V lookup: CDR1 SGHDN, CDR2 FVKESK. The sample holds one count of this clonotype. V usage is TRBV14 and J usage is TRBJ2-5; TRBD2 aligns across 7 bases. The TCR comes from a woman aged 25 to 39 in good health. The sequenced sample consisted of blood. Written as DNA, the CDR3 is TGTGCCAGCAGCCAGGGAGCGGGAATTCAAGAGACCCAGTACTTC. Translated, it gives CASSQGAGIQETQYF.